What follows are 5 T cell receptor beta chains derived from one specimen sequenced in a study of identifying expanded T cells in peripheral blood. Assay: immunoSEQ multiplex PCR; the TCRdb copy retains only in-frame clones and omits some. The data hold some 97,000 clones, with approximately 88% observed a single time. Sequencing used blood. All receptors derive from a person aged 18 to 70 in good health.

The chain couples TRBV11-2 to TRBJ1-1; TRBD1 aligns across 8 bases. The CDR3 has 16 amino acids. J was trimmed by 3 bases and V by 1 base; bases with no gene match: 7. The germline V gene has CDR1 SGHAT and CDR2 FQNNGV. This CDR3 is CASSLGTGRMYTEAFF. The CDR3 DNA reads TGTGCCAGCAGCTTAGGGACAGGGCGGATGTACACTGAAGCTTTCTTT.

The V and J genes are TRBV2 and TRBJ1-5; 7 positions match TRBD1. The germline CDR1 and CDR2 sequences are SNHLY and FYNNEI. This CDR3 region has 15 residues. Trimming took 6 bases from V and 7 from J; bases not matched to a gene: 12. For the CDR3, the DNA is TGTGCCAGCAGCCCGACCGGGACAGAAAGCCAGCCCCAGCATTTT. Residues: CASSPTGTESQPQHF.

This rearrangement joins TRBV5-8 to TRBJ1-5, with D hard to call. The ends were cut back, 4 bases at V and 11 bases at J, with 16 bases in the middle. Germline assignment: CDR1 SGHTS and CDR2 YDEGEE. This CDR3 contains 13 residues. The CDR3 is CASSLGTPGAQHF. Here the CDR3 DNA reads TGTGCCAGCAGCCTGGGCACCCCTGGGGCCCAGCATTTT.

The CDR3 region is CASRRRQGDGYTF. Here the CDR3 DNA reads TGTGCCAGCAGACGACGGCAGGGCGATGGCTACACCTTC. The rearrangement links TRBV6-5 to TRBJ1-2, with D maybe TRBD1 (5 bases). Looked up from germline, CDR1 is MNHEY and CDR2 is SVGAGI. There are 13 residues in the CDR3. V was shortened by 6 bases and J by 6 bases, with 14 bases between the two germline ends.

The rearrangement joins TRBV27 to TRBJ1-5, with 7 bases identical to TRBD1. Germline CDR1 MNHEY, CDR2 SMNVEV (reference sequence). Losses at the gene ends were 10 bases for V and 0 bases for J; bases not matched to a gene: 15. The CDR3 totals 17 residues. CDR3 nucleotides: TGTGCCACCTTACAGGGGCTAGGGGATTATAGCAATCAGCCCCAGCATTTT. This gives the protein CATLQGLGDYSNQPQHF.